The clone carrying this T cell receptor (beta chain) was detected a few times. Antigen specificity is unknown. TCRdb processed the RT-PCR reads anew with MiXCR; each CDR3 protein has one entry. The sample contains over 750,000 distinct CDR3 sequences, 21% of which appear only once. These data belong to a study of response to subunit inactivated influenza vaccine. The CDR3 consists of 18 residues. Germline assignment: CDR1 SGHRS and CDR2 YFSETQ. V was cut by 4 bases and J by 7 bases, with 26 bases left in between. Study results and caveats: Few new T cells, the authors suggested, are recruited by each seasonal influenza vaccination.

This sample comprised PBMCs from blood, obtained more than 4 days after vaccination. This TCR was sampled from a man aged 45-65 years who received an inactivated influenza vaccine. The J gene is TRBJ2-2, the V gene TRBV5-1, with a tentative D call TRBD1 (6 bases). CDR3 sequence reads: CASSTLLTGPAVNGELFF. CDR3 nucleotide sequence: TGCGCCAGCAGCACCCTCTTGACAGGCCCCGCGGTGAACGGGGAGCTGTTTTTT.